The 2 T cell receptor beta chains in this list originate from one sample, sequenced in a study of CD8+CD57+ T cells in acquired aplastic anemia (dated by TCRdb to 2017 to 2018). The run used an Illumina HiSeq 2000. Genomic DNA served as template for TCR beta VDJ combination and CDR3 sequence profiling. TCRdb reran the public reads through fastp at Q25 and MiXCR, keeping productive beta chains. CDR3 protein duplicates are merged, each entry listing the most common genes and DNA. This sample holds 90,000 to 120,000 distinct CDR3 sequences; about half were observed only once. Together, the top ten hold roughly a third of the sample. Material: sorted CD4+, CD8+, or CD8+CD57+ T cells (not recorded which) from PBMCs. These receptors originate from a human donor in good health, serving as a control.

J is TRBJ1-6 and V is TRBV19; D is possibly TRBD1 (6 bases). The V end was cut by 8 bases, the J end by 5 bases, with 13 bases between. This CDR3 is built from 14 residues. Germline loops: CDR1 LNHDA, CDR2 SQIVND (reference sequence). The CDR3 coding sequence is TGTGCCAGTCAACAGGGTCAGAATAATTCACCCCTCCACTTT. This translates into CASQQGQNNSPLHF.

V gene TRBV9 combines with J gene TRBJ2-7, with D unresolved. The CDR3 contains 10 residues. CDR1 is SGDLS, CDR2 YYNGEE, per germline. Trimming pared 3 bases from V and 5 bases from J, leaving 3 bases between. In DNA, the CDR3 is TGTGCCAGCAGCGGGAACGAGCAGTACTTC. Amino acid sequence: CASSGNEQYF.